This TCR beta chain was identified in a study of blood T cell repertoires in COVID-19. In the study overall: The United States, Italy and Spain provided the acute and convalescent COVID-19 samples. T cells, B-cell-depleted T cells, or PBMCs supplied cDNA or gDNA.

CDR3 length: 13 residues. CDR1 and CDR2 from the germline V gene are ENHRY and SYGVKD. V lost 10 bases to trimming and J lost 1 base, with 14 bases between them. Authors' methods: From reference gene primer amplification, estimates of nucleated cell counts were derived. Some clones are missing from TCRdb's copy, which holds only in-frame ones; the method was immunoSEQ multiplex PCR. V and J calls and clone size are copied from that table; D and trimming were computed from the DNA. The top ten clones hold 1% to 1.5% of a sample with about 300,000 clones, more than 85% of them seen once. The V call is TRBV10-3, the J call TRBJ2-7; tentatively, D is TRBD2 (5 bases). The specimen was peripheral blood. This receptor was obtained from a man between 65 and 85 years old with acute or convalescent COVID-19. For the CDR3, the DNA is TGTGCCACGGGAAAGGACCTTTCCTACGAGCAGTACTTC. Its protein product is CATGKDLSYEQYF.